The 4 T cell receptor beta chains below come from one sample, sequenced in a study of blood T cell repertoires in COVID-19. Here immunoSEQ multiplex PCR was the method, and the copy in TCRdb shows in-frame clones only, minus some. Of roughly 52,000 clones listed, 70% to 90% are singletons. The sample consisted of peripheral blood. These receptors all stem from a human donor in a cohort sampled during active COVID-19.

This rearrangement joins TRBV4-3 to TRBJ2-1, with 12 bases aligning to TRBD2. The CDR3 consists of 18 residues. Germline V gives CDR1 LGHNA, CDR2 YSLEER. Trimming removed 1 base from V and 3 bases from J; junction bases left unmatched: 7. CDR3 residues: CASSQGLAGVPIYNEQFF. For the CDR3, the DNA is TGCGCCAGCAGCCAAGGACTAGCGGGAGTTCCTATCTACAATGAGCAGTTCTTC.

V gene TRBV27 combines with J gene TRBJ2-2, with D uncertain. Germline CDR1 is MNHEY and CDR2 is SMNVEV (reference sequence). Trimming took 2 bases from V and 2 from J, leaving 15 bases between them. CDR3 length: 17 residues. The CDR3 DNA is TGTGCCAGCAGTTTACAGCCTTTCGGCGGAAACACCGGGGAGCTGTTTTTT. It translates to CASSLQPFGGNTGELFF.

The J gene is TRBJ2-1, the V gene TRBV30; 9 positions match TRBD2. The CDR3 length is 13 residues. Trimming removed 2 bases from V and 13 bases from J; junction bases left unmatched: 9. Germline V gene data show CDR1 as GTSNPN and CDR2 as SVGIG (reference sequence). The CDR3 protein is CAWSSLSGRNQFF. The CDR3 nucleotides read TGTGCCTGGAGTTCACTGAGCGGGAGGAATCAGTTCTTC.

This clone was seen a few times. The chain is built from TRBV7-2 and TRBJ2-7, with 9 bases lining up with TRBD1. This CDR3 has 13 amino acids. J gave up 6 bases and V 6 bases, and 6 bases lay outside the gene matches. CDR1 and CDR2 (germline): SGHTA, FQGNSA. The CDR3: CASRPGQGGEQYF. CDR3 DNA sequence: TGTGCCAGCAGGCCGGGACAGGGAGGCGAGCAGTACTTC.